A single sample gave rise to the 15 T cell receptor beta chains below, sequenced in a study of graft-versus-host responses after intestinal transplantation. Libraries were prepared by immunoSEQ multiplex PCR; TCRdb keeps only in-frame clonotypes and omits some of them. The sample lists roughly 93,000 clones; about 90% were seen once. Their specific antigens are unknown. This specimen was unstimulated CD8+ T cells sorted from spleen or lymph node cells, taken before transplant. The origin of the receptors is a human donor who was the organ donor for an intestinal transplant.

This clone was recorded only once. The chain couples TRBV5-1 to TRBJ2-5; 9 bases align to TRBD2. The J call may be mistaken, given a closer DNA end match to TRBJ2-7. Germline CDR1 and CDR2: SGHRS and YFSETQ. The CDR3 consists of 18 residues. The CDR3 region has the DNA TGCGCCAGCAGAGACGAGCTGGGGGCTAGCGGGATTACCTACGAGCAGTACTTC. Protein sequence: CASRDELGASGITYEQYF.

This chain uses TRBV6-1 with TRBJ1-1, with a tentative D call TRBD1 (6 bases). This CDR3 region has 13 residues. The germline gives CDR1 MNHNS, CDR2 SASEGT. V lost 7 bases to trimming and J lost 6 bases, with 15 bases between them. The CDR3 DNA follows: TGTGCCAGCACCCGGACAGCCTCATCTGAAGCTTTCTTT. It is translated as CASTRTASSEAFF.

The chain employs TRBV4-2 and TRBJ2-7; 8 nucleotides align to TRBD2. Unmatched junction bases numbered 9, after V lost 0 bases and J lost 5 bases. The length of the CDR3 is 16 residues. The germline gives CDR1 LGHNA, CDR2 YNFKEQ. CDR3 sequence reads: CASSQDPGGQADEQYF. DNA of the CDR3: TGTGCCAGCAGCCAAGATCCGGGGGGGCAGGCAGACGAGCAGTACTTC.

The count of this clone is one. The chain carries TRBV7-9 and TRBJ2-7; the D gene is possibly TRBD1 (5 bases). This CDR3 has 14 residues. Trimming cost V 1 base and J 3 bases, with 10 bases left between them. Per the germline V gene, CDR1 is SEHNR and CDR2 is FQNEAQ (reference sequence). CDR3 nucleotide sequence: TGTGCCAGCAGCTTAGAAGGGGTGGGCTACGAGCAGTACTTC. As protein: CASSLEGVGYEQYF. The variable domain in full, completed from reference TRBV7-9 and TRBJ2-7, reads DTGVSQNPRHKITKRGQNVTFRCDPISEHNRLYWYRQTLGQGPEFLTYFQNEAQLEKSRLLSDRFSAERPKGSFSTLEIQRTEQGDSAMYLCASSLEGVGYEQYFGPGTRLTVT.

This sequence joins TRBV30 and TRBJ1-1; D gene ambiguous. This CDR3 spans 14 amino acids. Trimming removed 4 bases from V and 3 bases from J, with 15 bases in between. Germline values: CDR1 GTSNPN, CDR2 SVGIG (reference sequence). For the CDR3, the DNA is TGTGCCTGGACGATTGGGTACGGGGACACTGAAGCTTTCTTT. Amino acids: CAWTIGYGDTEAFF. Complete variable domain (other parts from reference TRBV30 and TRBJ1-1): SQTIHQWPATLVQPVGSPLSLECTVEGTSNPNLYWYRQAAGRGLQLLFYSVGIGQISSEVPQNLSASRPQDRQFILSSKKLLLSDSGFYLCAWTIGYGDTEAFFGQGTRLTVV.

A single count supports this clone. The J gene is TRBJ1-2, the V gene TRBV9; D perhaps matches TRBD1 (6 bases). V lost 0 bases and J 8 bases, leaving 17 bases between the germline ends. This CDR3 is built from 15 residues. The V gene's germline CDR1 is SGDLS and CDR2 YYNGEE. The CDR3 here is CASSVAGVDVRGYTF. Written as DNA, the CDR3 is TGTGCCAGCAGCGTAGCAGGGGTCGATGTTAGAGGCTACACCTTC.

The sample holds one count of this clone. CDR3 DNA: TGTGCCAGCAGCCACAGGGGGGCGGGATCCACTGAAGCTTTCTTT. This encodes CASSHRGAGSTEAFF. The chain couples TRBV5-4 to TRBJ1-1, with 8 bases that match TRBD1. Looked up from germline, CDR1 is SGHNT and CDR2 is YYREEE (reference sequence). Trimming at V came to 4 bases and at J to 4 bases, leaving 9 bases not matched to a gene. This CDR3 is built from 15 residues.

This clone came up a few times. The chain recombines TRBV7-9 with TRBJ2-3, with D hard to call. The V end was cut by 7 bases, the J end by 2 bases, with 4 bases between. CDR3 size: 11 residues. CDR1 and CDR2 (germline): SEHNR, FQNEAQ (reference sequence). In DNA, the CDR3 is TGTGCCAGCACCTACACAGATACGCAGTATTTT. This translates into CASTYTDTQYF.

The J gene is TRBJ1-4, the V gene TRBV6-5; 8 bases fit TRBD1. Germline trimming cut 4 bases from V and 8 bases from J; bases unmatched to any gene: 9. CDR3 size: 15 residues. The V gene's germline CDR1 is MNHEY and CDR2 SVGAGI. Here the CDR3 DNA reads TGTGCCAGCAGTTCTCGACAGGGGAGTTGGGAAAAACTGTTTTTT. This encodes CASSSRQGSWEKLFF.

V usage is TRBV29-1 and J usage is TRBJ1-2; 8 bases are a match to TRBD1. CDR1 SQVTM and CDR2 ANQGSEA come from the germline V gene. The V segment lost 3 bases and the J segment 7 bases; nucleotides outside the gene matches: 4. This CDR3 is 12 amino acids long. The CDR3: CSVETGAGGYTF. The CDR3 DNA reads as TGCAGCGTTGAGACAGGGGCAGGTGGCTACACCTTC.

The chain carries TRBV5-1 and TRBJ1-6; D is possibly TRBD1 (6 bases). V gave up 4 bases and J gave up 0 bases, with 14 bases separating them. This CDR3 comprises 17 residues. Germline-derived CDR1 and CDR2 are SGHRS and YFSETQ. CDR3 loop: CASSLTGSNSYNSPLHF. In DNA form, the CDR3 reads TGCGCCAGCAGCCTCACAGGGAGTAACTCCTATAATTCACCCCTCCACTTT.

The chain combines TRBV27 with TRBJ2-5; D gene ambiguous. Matching the DNA end better, TRBJ2-7 makes the J call doubtful. This CDR3 spans 15 amino acids. CDR1 MNHEY and CDR2 SMNVEV come from the germline V gene (reference sequence). CDR3 sequence reads: CASSAKALPSYEQYF. CDR3 DNA sequence: TGTGCCAGCAGCGCCAAAGCCCTACCCTCCTACGAGCAGTACTTC.

The rearrangement joins TRBV6-1 to TRBJ1-3; D gene unclear. Trimming took off 0 bases at V and 4 bases at J, with 10 bases between the two ends. This CDR3 is 15 amino acids long. Germline loops: CDR1 MNHNS, CDR2 SASEGT. CDR3 amino acids: CASSEALEGGNTIYF. The CDR3, as DNA: TGTGCCAGCAGTGAAGCGCTGGAGGGCGGAAACACCATATATTTT.

The CDR3 coding sequence is TGTGCCAGCAGCCCGCAGGGGTACGAGCAGTACTTC. The encoded protein is CASSPQGYEQYF. The rearrangement joins TRBV5-5 to TRBJ2-5; D is perhaps TRBD1 (6 bases). With the DNA end fitting TRBJ2-7 better, the J assignment may be wrong. Looked up from germline, CDR1 is SGHKS and CDR2 is YYEKEE (reference sequence). This CDR3 contains 12 residues.

Concerning this clone: The identical CDR3 is also encoded by other nucleotide sequences in the sample. The rearrangement uses TRBV5-1 and TRBJ2-7; D is perhaps TRBD1 (5 bases). Between the trimmed V and J ends, which lost 0 bases and 0 bases, there was a span of 7 bases. The CDR3 sequence is 14 residues long. Germline CDR1 and CDR2: SGHRS and YFSETQ. The CDR3 here is CASSLDRSSYEQYF. The CDR3 bases are TGCGCCAGCAGCTTGGACAGGAGCTCCTACGAGCAGTACTTC.